This T cell receptor (beta chain) was retrieved from a study of T cell responses to AZD1222 COVID-19 vaccine. Trimming shortened V by 0 bases and J by 5 bases, and 13 bases separated the two germline ends. The V gene's germline CDR1 is MNHEY and CDR2 SVGAGI. The CDR3 extends over 15 amino acids. Assay: immunoSEQ multiplex PCR; the TCRdb copy retains only in-frame clones and omits some. The repertoire holds about 92,000 clones, with roughly 90% as singletons. This sequence was found in an adult in good health. This chain joins TRBV6-5 and TRBJ1-1; D is possibly TRBD1 (6 bases). Sequences were derived from peripheral blood, sampled on day 0 of AZD1222 vaccination. CDR3 region: CASSYSNRAWTEAFF. The CDR3, as DNA: TGTGCCAGCAGTTACTCGAACAGGGCCTGGACTGAAGCTTTCTTT.